This TCR beta chain was sequenced for a study of blood T cell repertoires in COVID-19 (dated by TCRdb to about 2020). About the study as a whole: Samples from collaborators originated in the United States, Italy and Spain and spanned both the acute and convalescent phases of COVID-19. The material from the prospective study consisted of cDNA or gDNA derived from T cells, B-cell-depleted T cells, or PBMCs. The dataset comprised deeply sampled blood TCRbeta repertoires from subjects exposed to, actively infected with, or recovered from COVID-19. A freely available public database, intended as a resource for researchers studying the immune response to SARS-CoV-2, is where the repertoires were released. Samples came from the ongoing ImmuneRACE study (first 160 participants) plus 1,254 subjects from 6 global collaborators. Sample metadata almost always included a de-identified subject ID, COVID-19 status, age in years and sex. HLA class I and class II types, where available, came from metadata supplied by the sample provider rather than from assay-based typing.

Each collaborating institution followed its own protocols to collect whole blood in K2EDTA tubes. Collaborator samples were shipped for TCRbeta analysis as frozen whole blood, isolated PBMCs, or DNA extracted from either sample type. Its CDR3 holds 14 amino acids, cysteine through phenylalanine. CDR3 DNA is the only sequence kept; it has 42 bases, read in frame from the first base. The V end loses 3 bases and the J end loses 4 bases, and a stretch of 10 bases separates them. The germline V gene sets CDR1 to MNHEY and CDR2 to SVGAGI. TCRbeta CDR3 regions were amplified from genomic DNA by means of the immunoSEQ Assay, a bias-controlled multiplex PCR. The authors processed their data as follows. Nucleated cell counts per sample were estimated from amplification of reference gene primers within the assay. To quantify the absolute abundance of each unique TCRbeta CDR3 rearrangement, sequence reads were collapsed and filtered. Productive Simpson clonality was computed per sample as the square root of Simpson's diversity index over productive rearrangements. Not all clones reach the TCRdb copy of this immuneACCESS table, which keeps in-frame sequences only. Checked studies attribute under half of the gap to unresolved V genes and leave the rest unexplained. That table gives V, J and clone size, and the DNA gave D and trimming. Within this sample are about 280,000 clones, with around 90% of them counted one time only. The ten biggest clones cover 9.4% of the sample.

The full study reports these points: The amount of clinical and demographic metadata varied by source and participant and was provided uncurated.

In the case of this clone: Its antigen is unknown. No clone much larger than this one lies a single base away; base qualities are absent.

The rearrangement combines TRBV6-5 with TRBJ1-3; a weak D assignment points to TRBD1 (5 bases agree). Sequencing used peripheral blood. The sequence was collected from a man younger than 35 with active or convalescent COVID-19. The bases read TGTGCCAGCAGTTATAGGGGAACCGGAAACACCATATATTTT. This yields the protein CASSYRGTGNTIYF.